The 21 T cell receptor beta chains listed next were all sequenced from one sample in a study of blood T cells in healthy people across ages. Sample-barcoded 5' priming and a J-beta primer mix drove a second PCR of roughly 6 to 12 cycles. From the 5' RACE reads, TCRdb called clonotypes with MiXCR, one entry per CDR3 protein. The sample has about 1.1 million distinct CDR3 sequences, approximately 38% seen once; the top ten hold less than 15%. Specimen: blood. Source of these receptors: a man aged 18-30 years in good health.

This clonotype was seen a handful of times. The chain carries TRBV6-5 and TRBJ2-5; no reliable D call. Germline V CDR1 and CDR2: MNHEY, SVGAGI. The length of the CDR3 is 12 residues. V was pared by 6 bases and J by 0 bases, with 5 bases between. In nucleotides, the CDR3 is TGTGCCAGCAGGGTAGACCAAGAGACCCAGTACTTC. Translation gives CASRVDQETQYF.

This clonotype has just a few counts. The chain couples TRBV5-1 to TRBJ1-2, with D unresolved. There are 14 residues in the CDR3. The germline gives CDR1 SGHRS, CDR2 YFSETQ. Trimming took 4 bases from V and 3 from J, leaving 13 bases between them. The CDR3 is CASSRTGPYYGYTF. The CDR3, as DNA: TGCGCCAGCAGCAGGACTGGACCGTACTATGGCTACACCTTC. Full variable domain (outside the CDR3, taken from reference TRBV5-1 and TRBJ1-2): KAGVTQTPRYLIKTRGQQVTLSCSPISGHRSVSWYQQTPGQGLQFLFEYFSETQRNKGNFPGRFSGRQFSNSRSEMNVSTLELGDSALYLCASSRTGPYYGYTFGSGTRLTVV.

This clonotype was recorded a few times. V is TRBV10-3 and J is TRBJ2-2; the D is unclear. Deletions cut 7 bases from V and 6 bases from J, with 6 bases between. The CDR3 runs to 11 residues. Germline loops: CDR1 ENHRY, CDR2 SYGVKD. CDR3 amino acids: CAITQAGELFF. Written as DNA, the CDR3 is TGTGCCATCACCCAGGCCGGGGAGCTGTTTTTT.

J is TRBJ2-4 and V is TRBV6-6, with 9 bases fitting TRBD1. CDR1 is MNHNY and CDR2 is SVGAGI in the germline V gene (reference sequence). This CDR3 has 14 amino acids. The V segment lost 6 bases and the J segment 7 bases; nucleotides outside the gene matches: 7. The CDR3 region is CASSPGQGINIQYF. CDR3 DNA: TGTGCCAGCAGCCCGGGACAGGGAATCAACATTCAGTACTTC.

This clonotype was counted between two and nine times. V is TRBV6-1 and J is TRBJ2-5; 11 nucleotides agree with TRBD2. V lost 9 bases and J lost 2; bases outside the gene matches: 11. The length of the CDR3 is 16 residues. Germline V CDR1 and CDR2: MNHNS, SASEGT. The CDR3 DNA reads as TGTGCCAGACCCTTTAGGGGACTAGCGGAACAAGAGACCCAGTACTTC. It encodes CARPFRGLAEQETQYF.

The CDR3 sequence: CASSQTLTGGYGYTF. The DNA for the CDR3 is TGTGCCAGCAGCCAAACCTTGACAGGGGGCTATGGCTACACCTTC. The J gene is TRBJ1-2, the V gene TRBV4-2; TRBD1 matches 9 bases. This CDR3 spans 15 amino acids. V dropped 2 bases and J dropped 4; count of bases not matched to a gene: 5. CDR1 is LGHNA and CDR2 is YNFKEQ in the germline V gene.

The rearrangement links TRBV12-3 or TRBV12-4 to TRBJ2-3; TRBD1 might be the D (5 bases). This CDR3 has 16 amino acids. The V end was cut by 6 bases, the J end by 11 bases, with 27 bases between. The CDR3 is CASRQGGRTSTDVQYF. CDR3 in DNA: TGTGCCAGCAGGCAAGGCGGCAGGACAAGCACAGATGTGCAGTATTTT.

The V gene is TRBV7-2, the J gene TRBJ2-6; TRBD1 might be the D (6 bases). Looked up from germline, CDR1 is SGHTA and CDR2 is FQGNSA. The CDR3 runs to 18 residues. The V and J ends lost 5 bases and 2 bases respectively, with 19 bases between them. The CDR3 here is CASSRVTGGGPGANVLTF. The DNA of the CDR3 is TGTGCCAGCAGCAGAGTGACAGGAGGTGGTCCTGGGGCCAACGTCCTGACTTTC.

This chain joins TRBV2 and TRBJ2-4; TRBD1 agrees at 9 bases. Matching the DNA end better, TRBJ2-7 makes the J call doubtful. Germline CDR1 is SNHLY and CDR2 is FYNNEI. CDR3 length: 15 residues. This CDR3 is CASSTPGQGTYEQYF. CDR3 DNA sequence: TGTGCCAGCAGTACCCCGGGACAGGGAACCTACGAGCAGTACTTC.

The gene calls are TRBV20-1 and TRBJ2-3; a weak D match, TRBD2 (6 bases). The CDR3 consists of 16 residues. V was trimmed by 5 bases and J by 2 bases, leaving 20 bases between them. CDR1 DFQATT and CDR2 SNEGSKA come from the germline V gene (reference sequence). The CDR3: CSAAPGRGIYTDTQYF. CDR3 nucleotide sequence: TGCAGTGCTGCCCCCGGGCGGGGCATCTACACAGATACGCAGTATTTT.

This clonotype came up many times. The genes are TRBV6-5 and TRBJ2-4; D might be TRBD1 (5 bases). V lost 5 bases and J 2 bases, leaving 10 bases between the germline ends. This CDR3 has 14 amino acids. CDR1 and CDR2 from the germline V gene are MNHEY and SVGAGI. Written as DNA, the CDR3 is TGTGCCAGCAGTGCAAGGGGAACCAAAAACATTCAGTACTTC. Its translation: CASSARGTKNIQYF.

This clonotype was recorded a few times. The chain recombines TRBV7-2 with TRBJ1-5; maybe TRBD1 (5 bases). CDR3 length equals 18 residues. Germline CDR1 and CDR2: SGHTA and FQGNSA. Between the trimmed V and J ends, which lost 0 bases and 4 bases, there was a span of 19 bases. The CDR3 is CASSLARGTFGGNQPQHF. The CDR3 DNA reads TGTGCCAGCAGCTTAGCGCGTGGAACATTCGGGGGGAATCAGCCCCAGCATTTT. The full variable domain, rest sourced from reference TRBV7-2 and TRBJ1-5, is GAGVSQSPSNKVTEKGKDVELRCDPISGHTALYWYRQSLGQGLEFLIYFQGNSAPDKSGLPSDRFSAERTGGSVSTLTIQRTQQEDSAVYLCASSLARGTFGGNQPQHFGDGTRLSIL.

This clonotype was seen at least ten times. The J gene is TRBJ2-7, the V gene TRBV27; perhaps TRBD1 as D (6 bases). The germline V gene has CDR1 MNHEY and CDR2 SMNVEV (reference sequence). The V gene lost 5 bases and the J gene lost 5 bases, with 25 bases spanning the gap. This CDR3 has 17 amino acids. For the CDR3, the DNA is TGTGCCAGCAGTCCTGAACAGACAGGAACCCCTAGGAACGAGCAGTACTTC. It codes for CASSPEQTGTPRNEQYF.

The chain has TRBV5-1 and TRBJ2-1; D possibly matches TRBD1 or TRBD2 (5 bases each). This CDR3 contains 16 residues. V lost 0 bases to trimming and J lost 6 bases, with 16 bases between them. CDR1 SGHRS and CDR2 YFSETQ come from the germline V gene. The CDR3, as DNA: TGCGCCAGCAGCTTGGGATCGGGGCCCTCTCTCAATGAGCAGTTCTTC. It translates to CASSLGSGPSLNEQFF.

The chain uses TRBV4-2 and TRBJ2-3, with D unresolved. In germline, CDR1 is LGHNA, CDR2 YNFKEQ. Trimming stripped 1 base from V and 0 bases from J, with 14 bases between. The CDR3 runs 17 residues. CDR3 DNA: TGTGCCAGCAGCCAAGGTCCCCAGCGTGTGAGCACAGATACGCAGTATTTT. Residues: CASSQGPQRVSTDTQYF.

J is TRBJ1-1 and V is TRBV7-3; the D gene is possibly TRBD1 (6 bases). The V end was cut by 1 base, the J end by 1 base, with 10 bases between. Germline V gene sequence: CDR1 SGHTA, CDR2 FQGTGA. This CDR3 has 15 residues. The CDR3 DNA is TGTGCCAGCAGCTTAAACCCAGGGGAGAACACTGAAGCTTTCTTT. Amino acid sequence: CASSLNPGENTEAFF. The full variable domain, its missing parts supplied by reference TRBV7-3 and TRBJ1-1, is GAGVSQTPSNKVTEKGKYVELRCDPISGHTALYWYRQSLGQGPEFLIYFQGTGAADDSGLPNDRFFAVRPEGSVSTLKIQRTERGDSAVYLCASSLNPGENTEAFFGQGTRLTVV.

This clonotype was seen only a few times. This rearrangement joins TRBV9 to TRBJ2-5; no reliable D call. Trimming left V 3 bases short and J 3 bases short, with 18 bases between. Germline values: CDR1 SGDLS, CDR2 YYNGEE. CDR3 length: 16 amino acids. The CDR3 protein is CASSAEAPERKETQYF. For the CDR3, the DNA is TGTGCCAGCAGCGCAGAGGCCCCCGAGCGTAAAGAGACCCAGTACTTC.

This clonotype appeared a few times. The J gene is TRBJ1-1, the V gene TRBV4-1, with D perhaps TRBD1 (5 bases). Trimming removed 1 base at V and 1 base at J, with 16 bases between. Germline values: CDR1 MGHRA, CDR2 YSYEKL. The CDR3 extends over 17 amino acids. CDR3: CASSQAAGPRANTEAFF. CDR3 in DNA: TGCGCCAGCAGCCAAGCGGCAGGGCCCCGGGCGAACACTGAAGCTTTCTTT.

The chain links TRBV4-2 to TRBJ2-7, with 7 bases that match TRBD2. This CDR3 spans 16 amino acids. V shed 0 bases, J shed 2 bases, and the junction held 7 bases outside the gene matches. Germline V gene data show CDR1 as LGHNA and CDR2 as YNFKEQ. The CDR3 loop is CASSQDWGRATYEQYF. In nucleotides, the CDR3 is TGTGCCAGCAGCCAAGATTGGGGGAGGGCTACCTACGAGCAGTACTTC.

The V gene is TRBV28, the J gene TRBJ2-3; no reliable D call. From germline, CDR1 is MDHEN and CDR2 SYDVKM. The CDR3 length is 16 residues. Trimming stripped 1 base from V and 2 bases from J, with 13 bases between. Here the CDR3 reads CASSLYFDRSTDTQYF. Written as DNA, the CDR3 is TGTGCCAGCAGTTTATATTTCGACCGATCCACAGATACGCAGTATTTT.

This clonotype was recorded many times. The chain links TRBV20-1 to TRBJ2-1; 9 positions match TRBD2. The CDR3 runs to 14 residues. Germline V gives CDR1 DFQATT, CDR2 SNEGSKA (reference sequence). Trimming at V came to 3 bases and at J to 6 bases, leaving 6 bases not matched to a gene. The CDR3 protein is CSASLGGGANEQFF. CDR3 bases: TGCAGTGCTAGTCTGGGCGGGGGGGCCAATGAGCAGTTCTTC.